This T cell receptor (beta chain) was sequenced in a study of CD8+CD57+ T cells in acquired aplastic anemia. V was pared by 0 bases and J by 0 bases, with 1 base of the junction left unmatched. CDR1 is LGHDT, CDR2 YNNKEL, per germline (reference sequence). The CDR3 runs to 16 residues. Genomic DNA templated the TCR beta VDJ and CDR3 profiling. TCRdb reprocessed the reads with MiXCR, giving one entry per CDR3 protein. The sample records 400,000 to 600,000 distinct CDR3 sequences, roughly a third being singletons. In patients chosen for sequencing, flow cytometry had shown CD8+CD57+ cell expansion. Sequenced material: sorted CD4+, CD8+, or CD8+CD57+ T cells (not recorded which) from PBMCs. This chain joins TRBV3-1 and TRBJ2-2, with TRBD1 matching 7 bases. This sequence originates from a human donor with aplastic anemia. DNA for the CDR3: TGTGCCAGCAGCCAAGAACAGGGGTCGAACACCGGGGAGCTGTTTTTT. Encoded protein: CASSQEQGSNTGELFF.